The 20 T cell receptor beta chains below all came from one sample that was sequenced in a study of blood T cell repertoires in COVID-19. Using immunoSEQ multiplex PCR, the repertoire was profiled, and TCRdb retains in-frame clones only, with some absent. The top ten clones hold about 5% of a sample with some 100,000 clones, 89% of them seen once. What was sequenced was peripheral blood. The origin of the receptors is a woman of 80 years or more with active COVID-19.

In nucleotides, the CDR3 is TGTGCCAGCTGGGACAGGGGTGAGACCCAGTACTTC. It codes for CASWDRGETQYF. V usage is TRBV21-1 and J usage is TRBJ2-5; TRBD1, as called in the table, went unchecked against the DNA. TRBV21-1 is a recognized pseudogene. The CDR3 length is 12 residues.

This clone was counted once. The J gene is TRBJ2-7, the V gene TRBV28, with TRBD1 matching over 8 bases. The CDR3 spans 15 residues. Trimming removed 1 base from V and 4 bases from J; junction bases left unmatched: 6. Germline V gives CDR1 MDHEN, CDR2 SYDVKM. For the CDR3, the DNA is TGTGCCAGCAGTTTATCAGGGGGCCCCACGTACGAGCAGTACTTC. This codes for CASSLSGGPTYEQYF.

The V call is TRBV5-1, the J call TRBJ1-2, with 8 bases lining up with TRBD1. CDR1 SGHRS and CDR2 YFSETQ come from the germline V gene. The CDR3 is 15 residues long. V was pared by 4 bases and J by 13 bases, with 18 bases of the junction left unmatched. The CDR3 nucleotides are TGCGCCAGCAGCGGATCGGGACAGGAAGTCGTGGAGCGCACCTTC. Its translation: CASSGSGQEVVERTF.

V and J are TRBV18 and TRBJ2-5; the D is unclear. CDR1 is KGHSH, CDR2 LQKENI, per germline. Trimming cost V 4 bases and J 5 bases, with 11 bases left between them. The CDR3 runs to 13 residues. Written as DNA, the CDR3 is TGTGCCAGCTCACTAACGGGTGTGGAGACCCAGTACTTC. Its protein product is CASSLTGVETQYF.

V gene TRBV7-2 combines with J gene TRBJ1-2; D may be TRBD1 (6 bases). The CDR3 has 16 residues. The germline V gene has CDR1 SGHTA and CDR2 FQGNSA. V lost 2 bases to trimming and J lost 1 base, with 14 bases between them. The CDR3 sequence is CASSLPPGHLNYGYTF. DNA for the CDR3: TGTGCCAGCAGCTTACCACCGGGACACCTTAACTATGGCTACACCTTC.

The genes are TRBV29-1 and TRBJ2-1, with D perhaps TRBD1 (5 bases). The V and J ends lost 4 bases and 6 bases respectively, with 16 bases between them. From germline, CDR1 is SQVTM and CDR2 ANQGSEA. The CDR3 loop spans 14 amino acids. The CDR3 DNA is TGCAGCGTTGTACGGCAGGGCGCGGTCAATGAGCAGTTCTTC. Protein product: CSVVRQGAVNEQFF.

The rearrangement links TRBV7-2 to TRBJ2-1; D perhaps matches TRBD1 (7 bases). The length of the CDR3 is 15 residues. CDR1 is SGHTA, CDR2 FQGNSA, per germline. V lost 5 bases and J lost 7, with 18 bases in between. The DNA for the CDR3 is TGTGCCAGCAGCCTCCGTGCCGCAGGGGGGAATGAGCAGTTCTTC. The encoded protein is CASSLRAAGGNEQFF. Full variable domain (missing parts from reference TRBV7-2 and TRBJ2-1): GAGVSQSPSNKVTEKGKDVELRCDPISGHTALYWYRQSLGQGLEFLIYFQGNSAPDKSGLPSDRFSAERTGGSVSTLTIQRTQQEDSAVYLCASSLRAAGGNEQFFGPGTRLTVL.

V and J are TRBV24-1 and TRBJ1-2; D ambiguous. Trimming cost V 12 bases and J 0 bases, with 16 bases left between them. Germline V gives CDR1 KGHDR, CDR2 SFDVKD. The CDR3 is 14 residues long. CDR3 DNA sequence: TGTGCCCCCGATAAGAGACAAACTAACTATGGCTACACCTTC. Protein sequence: CAPDKRQTNYGYTF.

This clone was detected only once. The chain employs TRBV28 and TRBJ1-2; TRBD1 is a possible D gene (6 bases). Looked up from germline, CDR1 is MDHEN and CDR2 is SYDVKM. V was trimmed by 4 bases and J by 5 bases, leaving 20 bases between them. There are 16 residues in the CDR3. The CDR3 here is CASSSLGGAHLYGYTF. The CDR3 DNA follows: TGTGCCAGCAGTTCCTTGGGGGGGGCGCATCTGTATGGCTACACCTTC.

The rearrangement joins TRBV9 to TRBJ2-7, with 8 bases aligning to TRBD2. Germline CDR1 is SGDLS and CDR2 is YYNGEE. V lost 6 bases, J lost 0 bases, and 8 bases stayed unmatched. The CDR3 is made up of 15 amino acids. CDR3 sequence (DNA): TGTGCCAGCACCCCGACTAGCGTAAGCTCCTACGAGCAGTACTTC. Protein: CASTPTSVSSYEQYF.

The genes are TRBV19 and TRBJ2-5; TRBD1 might be the D (6 bases). CDR1 is LNHDA, CDR2 SQIVND, per germline (reference sequence). The CDR3 is 15 amino acids. V lost 1 base and J lost 2, with 11 bases in between. The CDR3, as DNA: TGTGCCAGTAGTATAGGGACAGCTCTTCAAGAGACCCAGTACTTC. Translation gives CASSIGTALQETQYF.

The chain recombines TRBV7-3 with TRBJ1-1; D unresolved. Germline V gives CDR1 SGHTA, CDR2 FQGTGA. The ends were cut back, 1 base at V and 4 bases at J, with 7 bases in the middle. This CDR3 is 13 amino acids long. CDR3 in DNA: TGTGCCAGCAGCTTAAGCGGGAGCACTGAAGCTTTCTTT. Encoded protein: CASSLSGSTEAFF.

The chain carries TRBV28 and TRBJ2-3; tentative D call: TRBD1 (6 bases). Germline assignment: CDR1 MDHEN and CDR2 SYDVKM. V lost 5 bases, J lost 6 bases, and 27 bases lay in between. The CDR3 sequence is 18 residues long. The CDR3 region has the DNA TGTGCCAGCAGTACGAACAGGGATGCCTTCCCTTTGGGTGATACGCAGTATTTT. The encoded protein is CASSTNRDAFPLGDTQYF.

This chain connects TRBV4-3 to TRBJ2-7; D gene unclear. CDR1 is LGHNA and CDR2 is YSLEER in the germline V gene. The CDR3 covers 13 residues. Trimming took 2 bases from V and 0 from J, leaving 5 bases between them. CDR3 sequence (DNA): TGCGCCAGCAGCCAACACGGCTCCTACGAGCAGTACTTC. Amino acid sequence: CASSQHGSYEQYF.

This clone has just one count. The chain recombines TRBV5-8 with TRBJ2-5; 8 bases align to TRBD1. The V gene's germline CDR1 is SGHTS and CDR2 YDEGEE. With 9 bases clipped from V and 5 bases from J, the junction kept 9 bases outside the gene matches. This CDR3 comprises 13 residues. CDR3 in DNA: TGTGCCAACGGACAGGGTAGGAAGGAGACCCAGTACTTC. This sequence encodes CANGQGRKETQYF.

Notes on this clone: Germline is not matched at one junction end, which may reflect a read error. The chain is built from TRBV4-1 and TRBJ1-2; weak D call: TRBD1 (6 bases). Germline V gives CDR1 MGHRA, CDR2 YSYEKL. CDR3 length: 14 residues. The CDR3 region is CASSQDGAGAAVSF. The CDR3, as DNA: TGCGCCAGCAGCCAAGACGGCGCAGGGGCCGCAGTTTCCTTC.

The chain recombines TRBV7-4 with TRBJ1-6; TRBD1 might be the D (5 bases). V was trimmed by 1 base and J by 5 bases, leaving 18 bases between them. Germline CDR1 reads SGHVT; CDR2 reads SQSDAQ. CDR3 length equals 18 residues. For the CDR3, the DNA is TGTGCCAGCAGCTTAGAAAGTGGTGGGGCAGGAGATAATTCACCCCTCCACTTT. This codes for CASSLESGGAGDNSPLHF.

The chain links TRBV20-1 to TRBJ2-3, with 11 bases aligning to TRBD2. This CDR3 spans 16 amino acids. The V gene end was trimmed by 3 bases and the J gene end by 1 base; junction bases not matched to a gene: 6. Germline CDR1 and CDR2: DFQATT and SNEGSKA (reference sequence). This CDR3 is CSASGRLAGRTDTQYF. The CDR3 DNA reads as TGCAGTGCTAGTGGAAGACTAGCGGGACGCACAGATACGCAGTATTTT.

The chain carries TRBV4-1 and TRBJ2-1; 10 bases line up with TRBD2. Germline assignment: CDR1 MGHRA and CDR2 YSYEKL. The CDR3 sequence is 16 residues long. The V and J ends lost 5 bases and 8 bases, in that order; junction bases with no gene match: 12. The CDR3 DNA reads as TGCGCCAGCAGCTCCCTCGAACTAGCGGGATCGGATGAGCAGTTCTTC. It encodes CASSSLELAGSDEQFF.

The chain is built from TRBV12-5 and TRBJ2-5; tentatively, D is TRBD2 (5 bases). CDR3 size: 13 residues. V dropped 2 bases and J dropped 5 bases, with 9 bases sitting between them. Germline V gene lookup returns CDR1 LGHNT and CDR2 FRNRAP. The CDR3 nucleotides read TGTGCTAGTGGTTTGCCCACTAGTGAGACCCAGTACTTC. This encodes CASGLPTSETQYF. Full variable domain (missing parts from reference TRBV12-5 and TRBJ2-5): DARVTQTPRHKVTEMGQEVTMRCQPILGHNTVFWYRQTMMQGLELLAYFRNRAPLDDSGMPKDRFSAEMPDATLATLKIQPSEPRDSAVYFCASGLPTSETQYFGPGTRLLVL.